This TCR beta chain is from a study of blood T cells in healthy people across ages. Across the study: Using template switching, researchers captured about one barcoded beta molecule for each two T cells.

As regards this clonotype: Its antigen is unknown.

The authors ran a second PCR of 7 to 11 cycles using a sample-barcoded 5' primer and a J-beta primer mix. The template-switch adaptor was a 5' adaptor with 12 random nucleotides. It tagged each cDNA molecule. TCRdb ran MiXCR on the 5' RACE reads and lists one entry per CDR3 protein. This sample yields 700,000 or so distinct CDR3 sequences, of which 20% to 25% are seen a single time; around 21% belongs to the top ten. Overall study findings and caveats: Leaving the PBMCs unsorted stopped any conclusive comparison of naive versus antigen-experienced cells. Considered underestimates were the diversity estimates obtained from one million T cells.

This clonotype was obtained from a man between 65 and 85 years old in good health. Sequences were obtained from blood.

The CDR3 DNA is TGTGCCAGCAGTTACTCTACGGACGGAGATACGCAGTATTTT. It codes for CASSYSTDGDTQYF. The chain combines TRBV6-6 with TRBJ2-3; unclear D gene. Trimming removed 0 bases at V and 5 bases at J, with 9 bases between. The CDR3 runs 14 residues. Germline CDR1 reads MNHNY; CDR2 reads SVGAGI (reference sequence).